This TCR beta chain was documented in a study of T cell responses to AZD1222 COVID-19 vaccine. Study conclusions and caveats: An increase in Spike-specific TCR breadth and depth was observed after two AZD1222 doses. Seropositive status at baseline applied to only six AZD1222 recipients. Clonal diversity was possibly underestimated; the donors were predominantly white British and more often female. Sampling captured repertoires only after the peak T cell response.

Worth noting for this clone: Its cognate antigen is unknown.

Profiling relied on immunoSEQ multiplex PCR, and the TCRdb table lists in-frame clones only, not all of them. The repertoire holds about 120,000 clones, about 91% seen once, with 1.7% in the top ten. The germline V gene encodes CDR1 MDHEN and CDR2 SYDVKM. Trimming took off 7 bases at V and 3 bases at J, with 15 bases between the two ends. The CDR3 loop spans 14 amino acids. The sequence came from an adult in good health. This specimen consisted of peripheral blood, obtained on day 0 of AZD1222 vaccination. This chain joins TRBV28 and TRBJ1-2; tentative D call: TRBD1 (5 bases). The CDR3 region has the DNA TGTGCCAGCACCCTAGGCCAGGGTGACTATGGCTACACCTTC. It specifies CASTLGQGDYGYTF.